The T cell receptor (beta chain) under discussion was sequenced for a study of blood T cell repertoires in COVID-19. Study information: From T cells, B-cell-depleted T cells, or PBMCs came the material, which was cDNA or gDNA.

Germline loops: CDR1 LGHDT, CDR2 YNNKEL (reference sequence). The CDR3 loop spans 14 amino acids. Between the trimmed V and J ends, which lost 4 bases and 2 bases, there was a span of 11 bases. In the original workflow: Estimated nucleated cell counts came from reference gene primer amplification. The repertoire was sequenced with immunoSEQ multiplex PCR; TCRdb's copy has only in-frame clones and lacks some. Clone size and the V and J calls come from that table; the DNA yielded D and trimming. The sample includes 250,000 to 400,000 clones, under 90% seen only once; the top ten take 5.2%. The cohort comprised adults aged about 18 to 90 years residing in about 25 US areas. Participants' own reports of clinical history determined their cohort assignment.

Sequenced: PBMCs or T cells enriched from blood (not recorded which). The chain carries TRBV3-1 (or the pseudogene TRBV3-2) and TRBJ2-5; the D gene is possibly TRBD1 (6 bases). The sequence derives from a man aged 55 to 70 who had recovered from COVID-19. The CDR3 coding sequence is TGTGCCAGCAGCCGCTACAGGGCACAAGAGACCCAGTACTTC. Translated, it gives CASSRYRAQETQYF.